This entry lists 21 T cell receptor beta chains sequenced from one sample in a study of shared clonotypes between healthy human individuals. Sequencing used immunoSEQ multiplex PCR; TCRdb keeps in-frame clones, though not all of them. The sample lists about 2,200,000 clones, 85% to 95% seen once, with approximately 1.7% in the top ten. Naive CD8 cells were CD45RO-negative, positively selected for CCR7, excluding terminally differentiated effector memory CD45RA+ cells. Material for sequencing was naive CD8+ T cells from PBMCs. The receptors were gathered from a man between 18 and 35 years old in good health. Some clones in this sample may be carry-over from other donors' samples.

The chain couples TRBV29-1 to TRBJ2-3; 7 nucleotides align to TRBD1. J was trimmed by 0 bases and V by 6 bases; bases with no gene match: 12. Germline CDR1 is SQVTM and CDR2 is ANQGSEA. The CDR3 spans 16 residues. The CDR3 DNA is TGCAGCGTCGACCGCCTAGGACAGGACAGCACAGATACGCAGTATTTT. As protein: CSVDRLGQDSTDTQYF.

The chain recombines TRBV7-9 with TRBJ1-3; no reliable D call. Looked up from germline, CDR1 is SEHNR and CDR2 is FQNEAQ (reference sequence). The CDR3 sequence is 17 residues long. Trimming pared 1 base from V and 7 bases from J, leaving 20 bases between. The CDR3 nucleotides are TGTGCCAGCAGCTTAGTGTCCCGCAGTGCTGAGTGGAACACCATATATTTT. Its translation is CASSLVSRSAEWNTIYF.

V gene TRBV30 combines with J gene TRBJ2-7; TRBD2 aligns across 13 bases. The CDR3 is made up of 13 amino acids. The ends lost 7 bases at V and 6 bases at J; junction bases unmatched: 6. Germline V gene sequence: CDR1 GTSNPN, CDR2 SVGIG (reference sequence). Written as DNA, the CDR3 is TGTGCCTTCCTGGGACTAGCGGGACCCGAGCAGTACTTC. This gives the protein CAFLGLAGPEQYF.

This chain links TRBV2 with TRBJ2-5, with 7 bases aligning to TRBD1. J was trimmed by 3 bases and V by 8 bases; bases with no gene match: 9. The CDR3 is 14 amino acids. Germline V gene sequence: CDR1 SNHLY, CDR2 FYNNEI. This CDR3 is CASSGGRGKETQYF. The CDR3 bases are TGTGCCAGCTCAGGGGGAAGGGGGAAAGAGACCCAGTACTTC.

This chain uses TRBV5-1 with TRBJ2-7; the D is unclear. Per the germline V gene, CDR1 is SGHRS and CDR2 is YFSETQ. The CDR3 length is 17 residues. The ends were cut back, 5 bases at V and 3 bases at J, with 24 bases in the middle. CDR3 residues: CASRRYSTALPNYEQYF. The CDR3 region has the DNA TGCGCCAGCAGAAGATACTCTACCGCGCTCCCGAACTACGAGCAGTACTTC. The full variable domain, rest sourced from reference TRBV5-1 and TRBJ2-7, is KAGVTQTPRYLIKTRGQQVTLSCSPISGHRSVSWYQQTPGQGLQFLFEYFSETQRNKGNFPGRFSGRQFSNSRSEMNVSTLELGDSALYLCASRRYSTALPNYEQYFGPGTRLTVT.

The rearrangement links TRBV11-2 to TRBJ2-7; TRBD1 matches at 10 bases. The germline CDR1 and CDR2 sequences are SGHAT and FQNNGV. The CDR3 loop spans 15 amino acids. Trimming at V came to 5 bases and at J to 5 bases, leaving 9 bases not matched to a gene. The CDR3, as DNA: TGTGCCAGCAGCGTGGGACAGGGGCGAATTCACGAGCAGTACTTC. Translating gives CASSVGQGRIHEQYF.

The chain links TRBV28 to TRBJ2-2; D ambiguous. Germline CDR1 is MDHEN and CDR2 is SYDVKM. Trimming cost V 1 base and J 1 base, with 4 bases left between them. This CDR3 spans 14 amino acids. The CDR3 DNA is TGTGCCAGCAGTTTATCTGAGAACACCGGGGAGCTGTTTTTT. This encodes CASSLSENTGELFF.

This clone was recorded once. V is TRBV9 and J is TRBJ1-2, with D maybe TRBD1 (6 bases). Germline values: CDR1 SGDLS, CDR2 YYNGEE. Between the trimmed V and J ends, which lost 2 bases and 4 bases, there was a span of 18 bases. CDR3 length equals 16 residues. The CDR3 nucleotides read TGTGCCAGCAGCGTCAGTTCCGAACAGGGCAGCTATGGCTACACCTTC. Encoded protein: CASSVSSEQGSYGYTF. The full variable domain, rest sourced from reference TRBV9 and TRBJ1-2, is DSGVTQTPKHLITATGQRVTLRCSPRSGDLSVYWYQQSLDQGLQFLIQYYNGEERAKGNILERFSAQQFPDLHSELNLSSLELGDSALYFCASSVSSEQGSYGYTFGSGTRLTVV.

The gene calls are TRBV28 and TRBJ2-1; maybe TRBD2 (6 bases). Trimming removed 5 bases from V and 8 bases from J, with 10 bases in between. The CDR3 has 12 amino acids. CDR1 MDHEN and CDR2 SYDVKM come from the germline V gene. CDR3 loop: CASSGGVDEQFF. The CDR3, as DNA: TGTGCCAGCAGTGGAGGGGTCGATGAGCAGTTCTTC.

The chain uses TRBV14 and TRBJ1-1, with a weak D call TRBD1 (5 bases). This CDR3 has 14 residues. Trimming pared 0 bases from V and 7 bases from J, leaving 12 bases between. Germline loops: CDR1 SGHDN, CDR2 FVKESK. CDR3 sequence reads: CASSQDPLQGEAFF. The DNA of the CDR3 is TGTGCCAGCAGCCAAGACCCCCTTCAGGGTGAAGCTTTCTTT.

The rearrangement joins TRBV27 to TRBJ2-2; 9 bases line up with TRBD2. Looked up from germline, CDR1 is MNHEY and CDR2 is SMNVEV (reference sequence). Trimming removed 7 bases from V and 1 base from J; junction bases left unmatched: 13. This CDR3 is 18 amino acids long. CDR3: CASINIGVAGVNTGELFF. The CDR3 DNA is TGTGCCAGCATTAATATCGGGGTAGCGGGAGTGAACACCGGGGAGCTGTTTTTT.

The chain is built from TRBV4-3 and TRBJ2-5; no definite D call. The CDR3 runs to 15 residues. CDR1 is LGHNA, CDR2 YSLEER, per germline. V lost 4 bases and J lost 2, with 14 bases in between. CDR3 nucleotides: TGCGCCAGCAGCCGAACGCGCTCGAAGCAAGAGACCCAGTACTTC. It specifies CASSRTRSKQETQYF.

The rearrangement uses TRBV4-3 and TRBJ2-7; TRBD2 agrees at 7 bases. In germline, CDR1 is LGHNA, CDR2 YSLEER. V was clipped by 0 bases and J by 0 bases; unmatched bases: 8. The CDR3 extends over 17 amino acids. The CDR3 DNA reads TGCGCCAGCAGCCAAGATTGGGGGGGACCCTTCTCCTACGAGCAGTACTTC. Translated: CASSQDWGGPFSYEQYF.

This clone occurred a few times. V usage is TRBV19 and J usage is TRBJ1-1; D remains ambiguous. Germline lookup yields CDR1 LNHDA and CDR2 SQIVND (reference sequence). The ends were cut back, 1 base at V and 1 base at J, with 10 bases in the middle. The length of the CDR3 is 15 residues. DNA of the CDR3: TGTGCCAGTAGTATAGCGTGGTCGAGGAACACTGAAGCTTTCTTT. Translation: CASSIAWSRNTEAFF.

This clone showed up just once. The rearrangement links TRBV27 to TRBJ2-5; a possible D gene is TRBD2 (5 bases). Germline CDR1 is MNHEY and CDR2 is SMNVEV (reference sequence). V was shortened by 0 bases and J by 5 bases, with 16 bases between the two germline ends. The CDR3 covers 16 residues. DNA of the CDR3: TGTGCCAGCAGTTTATCGTGGCGGGCCCGAAGGGAGACCCAGTACTTC. It encodes CASSLSWRARRETQYF.

J is TRBJ1-5 and V is TRBV13, with no clear D. Germline V gene sequence: CDR1 PRHDT, CDR2 FYEKMQ (reference sequence). The germline V and J ends were trimmed by 0 bases and 1 base, with 10 bases remaining between them. The CDR3 has 16 residues. The CDR3 DNA sequence: TGTGCCAGCAGCTTAGGCCGGGAGGGAAGCAATCAGCCCCAGCATTTT. Translated: CASSLGREGSNQPQHF.

V is TRBV4-1 and J is TRBJ2-1, with 7 positions matching TRBD1. CDR3 length equals 15 residues. From germline, CDR1 is MGHRA and CDR2 YSYEKL. With 7 bases clipped from V and 4 bases from J, the junction kept 10 bases outside the gene matches. CDR3 DNA sequence: TGCGCCAGCACCCTCCGGGACAGCGGTTACAATGAGCAGTTCTTC. Protein: CASTLRDSGYNEQFF.

The chain links TRBV7-9 to TRBJ2-1, with 7 nucleotides matching TRBD2. Per the germline V gene, CDR1 is SEHNR and CDR2 is FQNEAQ (reference sequence). This CDR3 has 16 amino acids. V shed 6 bases and J 4 bases; nucleotides not matched to a gene: 12. The DNA of the CDR3 is TGTGCCAGCAGAAACGCAAGCGGGAAAGGATACAATGAGCAGTTCTTC. It codes for CASRNASGKGYNEQFF.

This sequence joins TRBV6-1 and TRBJ2-7; D possibly corresponds to TRBD1 (5 bases). The CDR3 contains 14 residues. Between the trimmed V and J ends, which lost 8 bases and 2 bases, there was a span of 16 bases. The V gene's germline CDR1 is MNHNS and CDR2 SASEGT. CDR3 in DNA: TGTGCCAGCTGCATCAGCAGGGTCGCCTACGAGCAGTACTTC. This encodes CASCISRVAYEQYF.

This clone has a single count. V is TRBV4-1 and J is TRBJ1-4; possibly TRBD1 for D (5 bases). With 1 base removed from V and 5 bases from J, the gap between germline ends came to 11 bases. The CDR3 covers 15 residues. The germline gives CDR1 MGHRA, CDR2 YSYEKL. The CDR3 spells CASSQVQGLNEKLFF. Written as DNA, the CDR3 is TGCGCCAGCAGCCAAGTCCAGGGATTAAATGAAAAACTGTTTTTT.

This clone was recorded only once. This specimen includes other DNA sequences encoding the same CDR3. The chain is built from TRBV6-5 and TRBJ2-7; D tentatively reads TRBD1 or TRBD2 (5 bases each). The CDR3 length is 13 residues. Trimming removed 4 bases at V and 1 base at J, with 8 bases between. CDR1 MNHEY and CDR2 SVGAGI come from the germline V gene. The CDR3: CASSWGRSYEQYF. In DNA, the CDR3 is TGTGCCAGCAGTTGGGGACGGTCCTACGAGCAGTACTTC.